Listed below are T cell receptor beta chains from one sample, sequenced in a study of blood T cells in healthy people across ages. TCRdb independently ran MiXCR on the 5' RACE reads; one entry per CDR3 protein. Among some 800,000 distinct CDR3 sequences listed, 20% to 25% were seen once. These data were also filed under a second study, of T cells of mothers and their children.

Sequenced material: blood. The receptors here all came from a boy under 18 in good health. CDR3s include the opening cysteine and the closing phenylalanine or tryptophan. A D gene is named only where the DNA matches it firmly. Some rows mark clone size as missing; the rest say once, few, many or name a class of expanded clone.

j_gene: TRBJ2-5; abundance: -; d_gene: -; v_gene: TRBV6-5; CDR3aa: CASRPQGSTQETQYF; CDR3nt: TGTGCCAGCAGACCACAGGGTTCAACACAAGAGACCCAGTACTTC
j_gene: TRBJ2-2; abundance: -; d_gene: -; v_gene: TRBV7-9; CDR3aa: CASSYYGSHTGELFF; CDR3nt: TGTGCCAGCAGCTATTACGGGTCCCACACCGGGGAGCTGTTTTTT
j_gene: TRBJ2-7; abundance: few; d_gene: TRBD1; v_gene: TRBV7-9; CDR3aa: CASSPRGYTYEQYF; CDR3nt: TGTGCCAGCAGCCCCAGGGGGTATACCTACGAGCAGTACTTC
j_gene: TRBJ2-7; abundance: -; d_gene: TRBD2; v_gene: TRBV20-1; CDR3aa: CSARLQRGVSEQYF; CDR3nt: TGCAGTGCTAGACTCCAGCGGGGGGTTTCCGAGCAGTACTTC
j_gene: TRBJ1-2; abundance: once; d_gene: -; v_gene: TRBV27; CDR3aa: CASSFTGPNYGYTF; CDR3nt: TGTGCCAGCAGTTTTACAGGTCCTAACTATGGCTACACCTTC
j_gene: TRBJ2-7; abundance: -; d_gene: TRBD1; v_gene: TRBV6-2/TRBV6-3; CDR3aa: CASSYYETIWTGHPYEQYF; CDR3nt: TGTGCCAGCAGTTACTACGAGACCATCTGGACAGGCCACCCCTACGAGCAGTACTTC
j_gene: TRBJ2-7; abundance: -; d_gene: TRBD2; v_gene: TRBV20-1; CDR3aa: CSAQASGSYEQYF; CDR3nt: TGCAGTGCACAGGCTAGCGGGAGCTACGAGCAGTACTTC
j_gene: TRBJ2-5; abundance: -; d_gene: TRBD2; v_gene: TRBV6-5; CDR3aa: CASSSPLAGIQETQYF; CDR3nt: TGTGCCAGCAGTTCGCCACTAGCGGGGATCCAAGAGACCCAGTACTTC
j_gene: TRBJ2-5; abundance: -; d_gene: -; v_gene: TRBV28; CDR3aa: CARSGEVETQYF; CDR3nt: TGTGCCCGCAGCGGTGAGGTGGAGACCCAGTACTTC
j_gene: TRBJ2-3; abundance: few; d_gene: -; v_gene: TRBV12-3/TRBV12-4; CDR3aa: CASSPDRDDTDTQYF; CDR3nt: TGTGCCAGCAGTCCGGACCGGGACGACACAGATACGCAGTATTTT
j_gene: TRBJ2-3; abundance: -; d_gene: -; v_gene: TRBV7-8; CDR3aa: CASSLDLQSTDTQYF; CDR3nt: TGTGCCAGCAGCTTGGATTTACAAAGCACAGATACGCAGTATTTT
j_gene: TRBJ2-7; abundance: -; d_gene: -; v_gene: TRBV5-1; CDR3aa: CASSLGGTQSSYEQYF; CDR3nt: TGCGCCAGCAGCTTGGGCGGGACTCAAAGCTCCTACGAGCAGTACTTC
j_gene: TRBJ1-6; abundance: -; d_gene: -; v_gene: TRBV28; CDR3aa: CASSSGLESSYNSPLHF; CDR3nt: TGTGCCAGCAGCAGCGGACTCGAAAGCTCCTATAATTCACCCCTCCACTTT
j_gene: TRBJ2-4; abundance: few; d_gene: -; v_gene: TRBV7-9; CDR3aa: CASSDGADLAKNIQYF; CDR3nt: TGTGCCAGCAGCGACGGTGCAGATCTAGCCAAAAACATTCAGTACTTC
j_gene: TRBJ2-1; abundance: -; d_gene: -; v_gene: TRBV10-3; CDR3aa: CAISESGTGDNEQFF; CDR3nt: TGTGCCATCAGTGAGTCCGGGACTGGGGACAATGAGCAGTTCTTC
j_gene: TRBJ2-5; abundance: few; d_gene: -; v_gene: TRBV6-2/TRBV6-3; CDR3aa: CASSYSSSYQETQYF; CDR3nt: TGTGCCAGCAGTTACTCGTCATCGTACCAAGAGACCCAGTACTTC
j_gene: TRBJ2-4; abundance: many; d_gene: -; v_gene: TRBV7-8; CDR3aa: CASSSPDSYNIQYF; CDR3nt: TGTGCCAGCAGCTCACCCGACAGTTACAACATTCAGTACTTC
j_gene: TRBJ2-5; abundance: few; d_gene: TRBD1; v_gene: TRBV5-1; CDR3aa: CASSLRTGDGGTQYF; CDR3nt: TGCGCCAGCAGCTTGAGGACAGGGGACGGGGGGACCCAGTACTTC
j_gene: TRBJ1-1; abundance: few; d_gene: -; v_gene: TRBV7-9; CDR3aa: CASSFVGSGGAEAFF; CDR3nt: TGTGCCAGCAGCTTTGTGGGGTCCGGGGGGGCTGAAGCTTTCTTT
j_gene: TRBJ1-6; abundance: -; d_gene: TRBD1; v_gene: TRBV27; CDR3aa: CASRGQGGTYNSPLHF; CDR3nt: TGTGCCAGCAGGGGACAGGGCGGCACCTATAATTCACCCCTCCACTTT
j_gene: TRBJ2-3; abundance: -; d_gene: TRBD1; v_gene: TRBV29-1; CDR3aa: CSVLPPGQGVTDTQYF; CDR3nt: TGCAGCGTTCTCCCGCCGGGGCAGGGGGTCACAGATACGCAGTATTTT
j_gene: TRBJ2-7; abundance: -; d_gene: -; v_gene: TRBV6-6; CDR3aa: CASSPTAAYEQYF; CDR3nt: TGTGCCAGCAGCCCTACTGCTGCCTACGAGCAGTACTTC
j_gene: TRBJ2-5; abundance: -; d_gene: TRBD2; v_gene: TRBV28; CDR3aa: CASSLGASGIQETQYF; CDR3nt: TGTGCCAGCAGTTTAGGGGCTAGCGGGATCCAAGAGACCCAGTACTTC
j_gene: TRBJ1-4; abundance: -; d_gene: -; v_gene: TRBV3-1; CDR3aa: CASSPFGDEMFF; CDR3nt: TGTGCCAGCAGCCCGTTCGGGGATGAAATGTTTTTT
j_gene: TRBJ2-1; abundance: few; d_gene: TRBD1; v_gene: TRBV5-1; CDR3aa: CASSSGQGLDEQFF; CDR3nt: TGCGCCAGCAGCTCGGGACAGGGTTTAGATGAGCAGTTCTTC
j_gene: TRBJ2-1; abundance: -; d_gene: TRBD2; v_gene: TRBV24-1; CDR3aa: CATSDAIAGNYNEQFF; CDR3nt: TGTGCCACCAGTGACGCCATAGCGGGGAATTACAATGAGCAGTTCTTC
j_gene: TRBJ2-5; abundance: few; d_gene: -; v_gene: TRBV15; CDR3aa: CATSRDWELQETQYF; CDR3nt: TGTGCCACCAGCAGAGATTGGGAGTTACAAGAGACCCAGTACTTC
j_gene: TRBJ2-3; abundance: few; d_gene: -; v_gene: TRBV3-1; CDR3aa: CASSLPDPGDTQYF; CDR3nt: TGTGCCAGCAGCCTACCGGACCCCGGAGATACGCAGTATTTT
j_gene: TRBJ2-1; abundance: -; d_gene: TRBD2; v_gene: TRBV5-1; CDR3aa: CASSLLGLAGDEQFF; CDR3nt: TGCGCCAGCAGCTTGCTGGGACTAGCGGGCGATGAGCAGTTCTTC
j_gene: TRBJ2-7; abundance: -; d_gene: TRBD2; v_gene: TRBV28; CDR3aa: CASSPVGLAGIVPYEQYF; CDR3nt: TGTGCCAGCAGTCCGGTCGGACTAGCGGGTATAGTGCCCTACGAGCAGTACTTC
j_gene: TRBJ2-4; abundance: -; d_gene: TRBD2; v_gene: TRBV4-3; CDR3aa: CASSQDGAGGQNIQYF; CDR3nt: TGCGCCAGCAGCCAAGATGGAGCGGGGGGGCAAAACATTCAGTACTTC
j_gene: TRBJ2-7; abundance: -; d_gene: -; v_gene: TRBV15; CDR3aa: CATSNLGRSYEQYF; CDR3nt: TGTGCCACCAGCAACCTTGGGCGGAGCTACGAGCAGTACTTC
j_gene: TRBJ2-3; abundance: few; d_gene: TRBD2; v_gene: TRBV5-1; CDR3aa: CASSTSGGDGNTQYF; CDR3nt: TGCGCCAGCAGTACTAGCGGGGGGGATGGAAATACGCAGTATTTT
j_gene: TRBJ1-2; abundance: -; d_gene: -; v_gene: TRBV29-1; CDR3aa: CSVEGLESDGYTF; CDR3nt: TGCAGCGTGGAGGGCCTCGAATCTGATGGCTACACCTTC
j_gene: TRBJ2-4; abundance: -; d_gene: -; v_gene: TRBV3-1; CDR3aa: CASQADQGTKNIQYF; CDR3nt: TGTGCCAGCCAGGCTGACCAGGGGACCAAAAACATTCAGTACTTC
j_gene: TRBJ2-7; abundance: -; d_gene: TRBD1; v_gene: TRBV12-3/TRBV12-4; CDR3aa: CASSLEAGGLYEQYF; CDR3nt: TGTGCCAGCAGTTTAGAGGCAGGGGGCTTATACGAGCAGTACTTC
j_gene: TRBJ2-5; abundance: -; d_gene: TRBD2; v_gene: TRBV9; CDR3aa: CASSRGLADEETQYF; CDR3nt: TGTGCCAGCAGCAGGGGACTAGCGGATGAAGAGACCCAGTACTTC
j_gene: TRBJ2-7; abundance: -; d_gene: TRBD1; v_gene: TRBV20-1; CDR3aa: CSAREIQGAGEQYF; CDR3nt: TGCAGTGCTAGAGAGATCCAGGGGGCCGGCGAGCAGTACTTC
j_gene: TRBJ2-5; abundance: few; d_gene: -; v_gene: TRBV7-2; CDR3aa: CASSPLLMDRGLGWETQYF; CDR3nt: TGTGCCAGCAGCCCTCTACTGATGGACAGGGGACTAGGTTGGGAGACCCAGTACTTC
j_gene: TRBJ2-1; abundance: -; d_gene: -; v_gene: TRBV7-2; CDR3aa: CASSSAGPSYNEQFF; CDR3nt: TGTGCCAGCAGCTCAGCAGGGCCCAGCTACAATGAGCAGTTCTTC
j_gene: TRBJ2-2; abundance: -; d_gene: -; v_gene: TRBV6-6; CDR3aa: CASSSVPGELFF; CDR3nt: TGTGCCAGCAGTTCCGTCCCCGGGGAGCTGTTTTTT
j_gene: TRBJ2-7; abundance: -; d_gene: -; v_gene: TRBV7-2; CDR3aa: CASSLPVLFYEQYF; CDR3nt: TGTGCCAGCAGCTTGCCAGTTTTATTCTACGAGCAGTACTTC
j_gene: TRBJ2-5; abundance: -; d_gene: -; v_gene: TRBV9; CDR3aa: CASSVGSGASQETQYF; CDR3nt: TGTGCCAGCAGCGTAGGATCGGGAGCTAGCCAAGAGACCCAGTACTTC
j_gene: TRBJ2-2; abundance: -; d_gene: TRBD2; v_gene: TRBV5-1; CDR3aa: CASSLDSGSPGELFF; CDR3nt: TGCGCCAGCAGCTTGGACAGCGGGAGCCCCGGGGAGCTGTTTTTT
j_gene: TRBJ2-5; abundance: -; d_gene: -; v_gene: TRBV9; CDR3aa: CASSVGGTQETQYF; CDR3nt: TGTGCCAGCAGCGTTGGGGGGACCCAAGAGACCCAGTACTTC
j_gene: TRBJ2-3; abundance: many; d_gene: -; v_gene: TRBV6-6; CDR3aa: CASSYSISTDTQYF; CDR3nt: TGTGCCAGCAGTTACTCGATCTCCACAGATACGCAGTATTTT
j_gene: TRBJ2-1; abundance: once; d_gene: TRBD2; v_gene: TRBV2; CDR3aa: CASRAGLADNEQFF; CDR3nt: TGTGCCAGCAGGGCGGGACTAGCGGACAATGAGCAGTTCTTC
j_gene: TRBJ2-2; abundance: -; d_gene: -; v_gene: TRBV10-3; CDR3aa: CAITGAPRAGELFF; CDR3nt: TGTGCCATCACGGGGGCGCCAAGGGCCGGGGAGCTGTTTTTT
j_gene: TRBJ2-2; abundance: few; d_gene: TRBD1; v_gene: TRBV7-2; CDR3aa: CASSSRQGTGELFF; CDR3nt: TGTGCCAGCAGCTCAAGACAGGGTACCGGGGAGCTGTTTTTT
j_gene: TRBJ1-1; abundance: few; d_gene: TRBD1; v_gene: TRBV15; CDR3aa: CATSRGSGTGFFNTEAFF; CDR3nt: TGTGCCACCAGCAGAGGATCCGGGACAGGGTTTTTCAACACTGAAGCTTTCTTT
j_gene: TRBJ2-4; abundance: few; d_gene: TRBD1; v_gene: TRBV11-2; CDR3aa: CASSPMGQPYTIAKNIQYF; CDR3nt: TGTGCCAGCAGCCCCATGGGACAGCCTTATACCATAGCCAAAAACATTCAGTACTTC
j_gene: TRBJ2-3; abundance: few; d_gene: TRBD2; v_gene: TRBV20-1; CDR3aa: CSAKGLAGGEADTQYF; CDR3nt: TGCAGTGCCAAGGGACTAGCGGGAGGGGAAGCAGATACGCAGTATTTT
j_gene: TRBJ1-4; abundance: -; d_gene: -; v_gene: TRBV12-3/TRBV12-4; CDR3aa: CASSPSGRTKEKLFF; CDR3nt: TGTGCCAGCAGTCCGAGTGGGCGGACAAAAGAAAAACTGTTTTTT
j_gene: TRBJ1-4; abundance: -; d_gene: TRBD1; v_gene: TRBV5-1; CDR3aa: CASSLVGGGSEKLFF; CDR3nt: TGCGCCAGCAGCTTGGTAGGGGGCGGATCCGAAAAACTGTTTTTT
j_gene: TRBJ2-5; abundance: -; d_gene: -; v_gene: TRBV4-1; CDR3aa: CASSQGPSGAREETQYF; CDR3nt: TGCGCCAGCAGCCAAGGCCCTTCTGGTGCCCGGGAGGAGACCCAGTACTTC
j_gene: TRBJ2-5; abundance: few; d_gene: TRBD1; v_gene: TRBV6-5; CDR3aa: CASSYERGRLETQYF; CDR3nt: TGTGCCAGCAGTTATGAGAGGGGGCGATTGGAGACCCAGTACTTC
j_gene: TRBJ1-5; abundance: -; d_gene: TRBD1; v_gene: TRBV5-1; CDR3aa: CASSLVPQGALGNQPQHF; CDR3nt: TGCGCCAGCAGCTTGGTTCCACAGGGGGCTTTGGGCAATCAGCCCCAGCATTTT
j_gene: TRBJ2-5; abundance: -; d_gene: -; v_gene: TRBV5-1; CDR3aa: CASSPGRSSGWQETQYF; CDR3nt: TGCGCCAGCAGCCCGGGACGTTCGAGCGGTTGGCAAGAGACCCAGTACTTC
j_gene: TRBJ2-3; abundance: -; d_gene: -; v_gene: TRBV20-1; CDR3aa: CSARKVAAPSPDTQYF; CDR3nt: TGCAGTGCTAGAAAAGTAGCAGCCCCCTCCCCAGATACGCAGTATTTT
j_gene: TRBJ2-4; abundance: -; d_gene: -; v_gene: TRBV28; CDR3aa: CASSLYRAAKNIQYF; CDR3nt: TGTGCCAGCAGTTTATACAGGGCGGCCAAAAACATTCAGTACTTC